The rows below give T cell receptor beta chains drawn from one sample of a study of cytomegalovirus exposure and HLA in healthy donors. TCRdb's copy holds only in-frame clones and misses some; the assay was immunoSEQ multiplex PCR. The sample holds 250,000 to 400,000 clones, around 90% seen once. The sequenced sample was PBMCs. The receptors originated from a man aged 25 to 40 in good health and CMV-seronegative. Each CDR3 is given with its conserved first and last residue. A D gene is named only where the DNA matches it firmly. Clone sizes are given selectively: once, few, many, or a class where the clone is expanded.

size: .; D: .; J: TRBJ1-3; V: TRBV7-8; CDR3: CASSWREGGNTIYF; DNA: TGTGCCAGCAGCTGGAGGGAGGGTGGAAACACCATATATTTT
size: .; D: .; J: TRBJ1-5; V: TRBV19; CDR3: CASSINRVSNQPQHF; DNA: TGTGCCAGTAGTATAAACAGGGTTAGCAATCAGCCCCAGCATTTT
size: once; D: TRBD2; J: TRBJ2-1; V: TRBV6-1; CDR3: CASSTSGGAGEQFF; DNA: TGTGCCAGCAGTACTAGCGGGGGGGCAGGGGAGCAGTTCTTC
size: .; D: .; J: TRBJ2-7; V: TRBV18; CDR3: CASSSRPREQYF; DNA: TGTGCCAGCTCATCCCGTCCTAGGGAGCAGTACTTC
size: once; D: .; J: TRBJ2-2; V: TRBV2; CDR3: CASSFRENTGELFF; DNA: TGTGCCAGCAGTTTCAGGGAAAACACCGGGGAGCTGTTTTTT
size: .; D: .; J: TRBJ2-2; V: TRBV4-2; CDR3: CASSQGMSVGELFF; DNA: TGTGCCAGCAGCCAAGGAATGAGCGTCGGGGAGCTGTTTTTT
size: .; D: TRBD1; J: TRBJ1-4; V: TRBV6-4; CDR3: CASSDFDRGAATTNEKLFF; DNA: TGTGCCAGCAGTGACTTCGACAGGGGGGCCGCCACAACTAATGAAAAACTGTTTTTT
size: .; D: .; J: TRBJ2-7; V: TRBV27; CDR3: CASRGEESYEQYF; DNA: TGTGCCAGCAGGGGGGAGGAATCCTACGAGCAGTACTTC
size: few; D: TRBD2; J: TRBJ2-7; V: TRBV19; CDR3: CASSLLADISYEQYF; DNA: TGTGCCAGTAGTCTACTAGCGGACATCTCCTACGAGCAGTACTTC
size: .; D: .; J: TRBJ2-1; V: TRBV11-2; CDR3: CASSRLYEQFF; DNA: TGTGCCAGCAGCCGTCTCTATGAGCAGTTCTTC
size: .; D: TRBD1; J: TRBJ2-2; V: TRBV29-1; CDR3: CSARGRGSTGELFF; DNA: TGCAGCGCAAGGGGGCGCGGGTCCACCGGGGAGCTGTTTTTT
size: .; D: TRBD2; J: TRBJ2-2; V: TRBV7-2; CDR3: CASTTLGGGQGTGELFF; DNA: TGTGCCAGCACCACCCTGGGCGGGGGGCAGGGCACCGGGGAGCTGTTTTTT
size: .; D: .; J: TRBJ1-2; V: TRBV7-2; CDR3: CASSLSGRTRFNYGYTF; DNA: TGTGCCAGCAGCCTCAGTGGGAGGACGCGCTTTAACTATGGCTACACCTTC
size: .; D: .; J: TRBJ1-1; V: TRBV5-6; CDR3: CASSLGQRNTEAFF; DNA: TGTGCCAGCAGCTTAGGACAGAGGAACACTGAAGCTTTCTTT
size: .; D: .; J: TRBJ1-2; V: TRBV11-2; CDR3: CASSLESGAANYGYTF; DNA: TGTGCCAGCAGCTTAGAGTCGGGAGCAGCTAACTATGGCTACACCTTC
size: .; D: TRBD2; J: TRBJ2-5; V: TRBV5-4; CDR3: CASSLGTSGGAGETQYF; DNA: TGTGCCAGCAGCTTAGGGACTAGCGGGGGTGCGGGGGAGACCCAGTACTTC
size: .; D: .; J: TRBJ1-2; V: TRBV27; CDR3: CASSLSRGDLGGYTF; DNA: TGTGCCAGCAGTTTATCGCGGGGGGACCTGGGCGGCTACACCTTC
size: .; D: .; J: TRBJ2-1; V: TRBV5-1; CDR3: CASRFRRGDRYNEQFF; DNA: TGCGCCAGCAGATTCCGCAGGGGAGACAGGTACAATGAGCAGTTCTTC
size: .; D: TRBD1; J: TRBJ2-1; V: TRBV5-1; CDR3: CASSLSGQGYNEQFF; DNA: TGCGCCAGCAGCCTATCGGGACAGGGCTACAATGAGCAGTTCTTC
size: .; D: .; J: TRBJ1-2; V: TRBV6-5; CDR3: CASSYSMAGFRYTF; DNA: TGTGCCAGCAGTTACTCGATGGCAGGCTTCCGCTACACCTTC
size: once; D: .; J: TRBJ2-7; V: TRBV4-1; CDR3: CASSQDGATLYYEQYF; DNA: TGCGCCAGCAGCCAAGATGGGGCCACCCTATACTACGAGCAGTACTTC
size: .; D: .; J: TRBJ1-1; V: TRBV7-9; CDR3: CASSFSGETEAFF; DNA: TGTGCCAGCAGCTTTAGCGGGGAGACTGAAGCTTTCTTT
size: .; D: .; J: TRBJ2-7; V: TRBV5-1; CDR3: CASSSTGPLGSYEQYF; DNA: TGCGCCAGCAGCTCGACAGGCCCCCTAGGCTCCTACGAGCAGTACTTC
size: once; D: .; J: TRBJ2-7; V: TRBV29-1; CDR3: CSVVTTYEQYF; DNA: TGCAGCGTTGTAACAACCTACGAGCAGTACTTC
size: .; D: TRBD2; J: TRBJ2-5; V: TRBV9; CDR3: CASSEGTSGGRQETQYF; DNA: TGTGCCAGCAGCGAGGGAACTAGCGGGGGCCGCCAGGAGACCCAGTACTTC
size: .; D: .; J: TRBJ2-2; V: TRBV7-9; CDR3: CASRRDGGTGELFF; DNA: TGTGCCAGCAGGCGGGACGGCGGCACCGGGGAGCTGTTTTTT
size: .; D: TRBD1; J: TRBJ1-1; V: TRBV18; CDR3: CASSPGQGNTEAFF; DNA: TGTGCCAGCTCACCCGGACAGGGGAACACTGAAGCTTTCTTT
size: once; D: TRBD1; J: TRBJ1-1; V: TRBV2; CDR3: CASSSTGGDTEAFF; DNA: TGTGCCAGCAGTTCGACAGGGGGGGACACTGAAGCTTTCTTT
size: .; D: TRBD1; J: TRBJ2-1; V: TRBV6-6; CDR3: CASSYSRGGLDNEQFF; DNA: TGTGCCAGCAGTTACTCACGAGGGGGCCTGGACAATGAGCAGTTCTTC
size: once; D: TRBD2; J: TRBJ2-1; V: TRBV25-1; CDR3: CASSESSGGAFYNEQFF; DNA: TGTGCCAGCAGTGAATCAAGCGGGGGGGCCTTCTACAATGAGCAGTTCTTC
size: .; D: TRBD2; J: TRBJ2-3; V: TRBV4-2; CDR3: CASSQELSGGVADTQYF; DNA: TGTGCCAGCAGCCAAGAGCTTAGCGGGGGGGTGGCAGATACGCAGTATTTT
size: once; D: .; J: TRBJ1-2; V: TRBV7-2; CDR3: CASSQDSYGYTF; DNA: TGTGCCAGCAGCCAGGACAGCTATGGCTACACCTTC
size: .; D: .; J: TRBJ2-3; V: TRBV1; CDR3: CTSSQDFVLGGDTQYF; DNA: TGCACCAGCAGCCAAGACTTCGTTCTCGGGGGGGATACGCAGTATTTT
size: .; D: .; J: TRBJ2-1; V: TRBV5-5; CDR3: CASSLGRGRYNEQFF; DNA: TGTGCCAGCAGCTTGGGGAGGGGCAGGTACAATGAGCAGTTCTTC
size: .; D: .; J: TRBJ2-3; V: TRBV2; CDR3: CASSDDFSTDTQYF; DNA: TGTGCCAGCAGTGACGACTTTAGCACAGATACGCAGTATTTT
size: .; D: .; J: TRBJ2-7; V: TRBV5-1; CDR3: CASSTGQVSYEQYF; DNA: TGCGCCAGCAGCACGGGACAAGTCTCCTACGAGCAGTACTTC
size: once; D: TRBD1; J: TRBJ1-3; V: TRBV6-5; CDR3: CAASPGQGDTIYF; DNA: TGTGCCGCCTCCCCGGGACAGGGAGACACCATATATTTT
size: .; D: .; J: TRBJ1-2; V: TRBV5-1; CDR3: CASSLVSGGYYGYTF; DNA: TGCGCCAGCAGCTTGGTTTCCGGAGGATACTATGGCTACACCTTC
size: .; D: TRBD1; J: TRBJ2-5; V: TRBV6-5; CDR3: CASSLYLGQGQETQYF; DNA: TGTGCCAGCAGTTTATATCTAGGACAGGGTCAAGAGACCCAGTACTTC
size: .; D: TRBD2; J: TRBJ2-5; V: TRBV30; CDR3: CAWTTSGLRETQYF; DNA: TGTGCCTGGACCACTAGCGGCCTCCGGGAGACCCAGTACTTC
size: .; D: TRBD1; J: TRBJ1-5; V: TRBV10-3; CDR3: CAIRGQLDQPQHF; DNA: TGTGCCATCAGGGGACAGCTGGATCAGCCCCAGCATTTT
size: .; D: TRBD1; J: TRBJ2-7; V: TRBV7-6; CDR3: CASSPRTGGYTYEQYF; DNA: TGTGCCAGCAGCCCCCGGACAGGGGGCTACACCTACGAGCAGTACTTC
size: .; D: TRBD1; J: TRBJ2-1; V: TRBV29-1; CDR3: CSARQGAYLGQFF; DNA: TGCAGCGCCCGACAGGGGGCATATCTCGGGCAGTTCTTC
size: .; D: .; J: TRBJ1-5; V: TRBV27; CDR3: CASSLAGAGRIQHF; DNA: TGTGCCAGCAGTTTAGCGGGGGCCGGGCGGATCCAGCATTTT
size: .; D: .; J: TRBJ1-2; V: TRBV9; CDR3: CASSDDGQFDYGYTF; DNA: TGTGCCAGCAGCGACGACGGACAGTTCGACTATGGCTACACCTTC